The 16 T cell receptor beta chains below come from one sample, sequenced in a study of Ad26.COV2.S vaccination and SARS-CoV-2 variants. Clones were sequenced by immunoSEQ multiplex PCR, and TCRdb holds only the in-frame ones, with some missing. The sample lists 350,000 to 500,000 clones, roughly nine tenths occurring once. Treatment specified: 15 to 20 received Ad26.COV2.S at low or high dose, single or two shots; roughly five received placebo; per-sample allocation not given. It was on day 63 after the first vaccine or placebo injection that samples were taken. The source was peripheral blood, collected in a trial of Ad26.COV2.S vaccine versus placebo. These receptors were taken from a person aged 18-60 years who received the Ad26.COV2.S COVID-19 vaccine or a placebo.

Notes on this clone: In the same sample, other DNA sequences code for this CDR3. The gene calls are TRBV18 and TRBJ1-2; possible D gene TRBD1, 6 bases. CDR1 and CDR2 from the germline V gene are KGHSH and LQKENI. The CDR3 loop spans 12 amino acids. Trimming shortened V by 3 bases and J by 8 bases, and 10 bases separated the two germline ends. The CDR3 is CASSPGGHGYTF. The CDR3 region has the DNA TGTGCCAGCTCACCCGGGGGGCACGGCTACACCTTC.

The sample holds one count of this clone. Here the CDR3 DNA reads TGTGCCAGCAGCTTGGGGCCAGGGTACGAGCAGTACTTC. Its translation: CASSLGPGYEQYF. The chain has TRBV5-6 and TRBJ2-7; D is possibly TRBD1 (5 bases). Germline CDR1 and CDR2: SGHDT and YYEEEE. Trimming pared 0 bases from V and 4 bases from J, leaving 8 bases between. This CDR3 has 13 residues.

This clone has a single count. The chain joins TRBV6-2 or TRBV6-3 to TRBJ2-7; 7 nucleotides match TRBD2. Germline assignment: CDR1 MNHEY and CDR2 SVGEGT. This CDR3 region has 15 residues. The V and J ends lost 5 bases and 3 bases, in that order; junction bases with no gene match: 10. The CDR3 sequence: CASSQGSGTIYEQYF. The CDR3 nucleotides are TGTGCCAGCAGTCAAGGGTCTGGGACTATCTACGAGCAGTACTTC.

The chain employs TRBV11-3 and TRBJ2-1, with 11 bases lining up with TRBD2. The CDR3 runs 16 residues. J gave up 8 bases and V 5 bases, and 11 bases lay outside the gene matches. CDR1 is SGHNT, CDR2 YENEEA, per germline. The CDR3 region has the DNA TGTGCCAGCAGCAGATTAGCGGGAGGGTCCTTCTATGAGCAGTTCTTC. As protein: CASSRLAGGSFYEQFF. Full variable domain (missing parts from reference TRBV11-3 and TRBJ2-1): EAGVVQSPRYKIIEKKQPVAFWCNPISGHNTLYWYLQNLGQGPELLIRYENEEAVDDSQLPKDRFSAERLKGVDSTLKIQPAELGDSAVYLCASSRLAGGSFYEQFFGPGTRLTVL.

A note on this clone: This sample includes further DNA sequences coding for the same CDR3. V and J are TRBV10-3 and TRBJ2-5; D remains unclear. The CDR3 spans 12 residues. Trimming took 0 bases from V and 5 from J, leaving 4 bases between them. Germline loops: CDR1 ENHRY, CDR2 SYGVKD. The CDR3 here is CAISESRETQYF. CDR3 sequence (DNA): TGTGCCATCAGTGAGTCTCGGGAGACCCAGTACTTC.

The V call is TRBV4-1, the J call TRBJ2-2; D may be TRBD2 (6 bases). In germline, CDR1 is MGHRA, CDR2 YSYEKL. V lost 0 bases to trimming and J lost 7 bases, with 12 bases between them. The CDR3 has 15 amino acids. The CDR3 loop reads CASSQDREFGGELFF. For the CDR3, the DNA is TGCGCCAGCAGCCAAGATCGGGAGTTCGGCGGGGAGCTGTTTTTT.

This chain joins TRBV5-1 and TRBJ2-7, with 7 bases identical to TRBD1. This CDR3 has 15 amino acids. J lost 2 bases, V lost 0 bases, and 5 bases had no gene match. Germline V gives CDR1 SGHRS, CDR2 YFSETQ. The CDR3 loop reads CASSLGDRTAYEQYF. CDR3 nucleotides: TGCGCCAGCAGCTTGGGGGACAGAACTGCCTACGAGCAGTACTTC.

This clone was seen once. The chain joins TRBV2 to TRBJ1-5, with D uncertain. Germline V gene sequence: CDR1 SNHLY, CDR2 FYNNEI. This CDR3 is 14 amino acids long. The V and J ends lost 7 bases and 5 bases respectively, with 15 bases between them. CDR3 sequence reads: CASTWTLTYQPQHF. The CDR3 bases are TGTGCCAGCACCTGGACCTTAACTTATCAGCCCCAGCATTTT.

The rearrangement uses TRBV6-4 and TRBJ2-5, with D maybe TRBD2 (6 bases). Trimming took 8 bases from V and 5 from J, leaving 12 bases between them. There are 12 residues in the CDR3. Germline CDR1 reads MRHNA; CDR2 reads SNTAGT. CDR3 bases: TGTGCCAGCTGGCGGAGGGCTGAGACCCAGTACTTC. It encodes CASWRRAETQYF.

CDR3 region: CASSLQGYMNTEAFF. In DNA, the CDR3 is TGTGCCAGCTCCCTACAGGGATACATGAACACTGAAGCTTTCTTT. The chain is built from TRBV5-5 and TRBJ1-1; a weak D match, TRBD1 (6 bases). The CDR3 has 15 amino acids. Germline assignment: CDR1 SGHKS and CDR2 YYEKEE (reference sequence). V was cut by 7 bases and J by 0 bases, with 16 bases left in between.

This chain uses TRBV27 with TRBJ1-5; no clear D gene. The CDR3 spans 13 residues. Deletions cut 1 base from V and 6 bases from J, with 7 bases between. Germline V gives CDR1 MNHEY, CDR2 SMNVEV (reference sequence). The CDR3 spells CASSLYGSQPQHF. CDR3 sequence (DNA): TGTGCCAGCAGTTTATACGGGAGTCAGCCCCAGCATTTT.

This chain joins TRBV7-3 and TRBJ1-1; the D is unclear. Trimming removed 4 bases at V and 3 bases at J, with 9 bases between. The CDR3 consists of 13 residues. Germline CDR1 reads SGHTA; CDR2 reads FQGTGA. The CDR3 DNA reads TGTGCCAGCAGCTCTGGCGTAGACACTGAAGCTTTCTTT. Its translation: CASSSGVDTEAFF.

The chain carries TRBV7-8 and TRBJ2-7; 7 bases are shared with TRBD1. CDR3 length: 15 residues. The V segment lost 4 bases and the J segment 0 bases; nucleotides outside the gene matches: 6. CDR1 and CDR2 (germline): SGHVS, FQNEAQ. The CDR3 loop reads CASSSATGSSYEQYF. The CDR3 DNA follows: TGTGCCAGCAGCTCAGCGACAGGGAGCTCCTACGAGCAGTACTTC.

The CDR3 region is CASSVGGEGALGYTF. CDR3 DNA sequence: TGTGCCAGCAGCGTAGGGGGAGAGGGGGCTCTTGGCTACACCTTC. The chain employs TRBV9 and TRBJ1-2, with TRBD1 identical over 7 bases. The CDR3 covers 15 residues. Germline assignment: CDR1 SGDLS and CDR2 YYNGEE. Trimming removed 0 bases from V and 7 bases from J; junction bases left unmatched: 9.

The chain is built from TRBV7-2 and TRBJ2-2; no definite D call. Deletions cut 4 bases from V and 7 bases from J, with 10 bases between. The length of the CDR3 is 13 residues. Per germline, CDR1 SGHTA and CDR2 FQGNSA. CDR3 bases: TGTGCCAGCAGCTCCAACATCGGCGGGGAGCTGTTTTTT. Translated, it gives CASSSNIGGELFF.

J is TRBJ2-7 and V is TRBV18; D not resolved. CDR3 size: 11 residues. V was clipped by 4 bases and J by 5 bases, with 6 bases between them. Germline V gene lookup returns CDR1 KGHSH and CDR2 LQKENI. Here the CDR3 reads CASSQFDEQYF. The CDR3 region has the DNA TGTGCCAGCTCACAGTTTGACGAGCAGTACTTC.